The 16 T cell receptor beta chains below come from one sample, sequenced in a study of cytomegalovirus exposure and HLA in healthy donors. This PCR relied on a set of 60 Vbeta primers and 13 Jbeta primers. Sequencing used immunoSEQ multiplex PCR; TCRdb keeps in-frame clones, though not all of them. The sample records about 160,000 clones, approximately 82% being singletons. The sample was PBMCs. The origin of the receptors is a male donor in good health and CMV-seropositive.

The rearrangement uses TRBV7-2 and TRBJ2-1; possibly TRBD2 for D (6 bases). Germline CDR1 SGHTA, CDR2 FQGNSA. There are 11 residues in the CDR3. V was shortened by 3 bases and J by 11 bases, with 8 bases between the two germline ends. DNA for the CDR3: TGTGCCAGCAGCTTCGGCGGGAAGCAGTTCTTC. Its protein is CASSFGGKQFF.

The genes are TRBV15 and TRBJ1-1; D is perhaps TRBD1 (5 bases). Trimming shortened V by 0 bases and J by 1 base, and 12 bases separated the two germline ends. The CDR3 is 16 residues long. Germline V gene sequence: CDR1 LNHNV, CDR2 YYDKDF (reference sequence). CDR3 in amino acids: CATSREKGLSNTEAFF. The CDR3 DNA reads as TGTGCCACCAGCAGAGAGAAGGGGCTCTCGAACACTGAAGCTTTCTTT.

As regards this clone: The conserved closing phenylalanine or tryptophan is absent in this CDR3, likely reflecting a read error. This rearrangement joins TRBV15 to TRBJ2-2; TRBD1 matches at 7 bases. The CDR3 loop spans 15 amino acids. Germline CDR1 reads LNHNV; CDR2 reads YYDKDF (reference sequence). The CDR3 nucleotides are TGTGTCACCAGCCCGTGGACAGGACGCACCGGGGAGCTGTTTCTT. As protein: CVTSPWTGRTGELFL.

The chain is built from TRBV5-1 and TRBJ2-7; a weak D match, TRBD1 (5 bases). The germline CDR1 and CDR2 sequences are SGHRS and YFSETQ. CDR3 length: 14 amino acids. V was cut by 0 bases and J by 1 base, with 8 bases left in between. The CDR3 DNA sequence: TGCGCCAGCAGCTTGGCGACAGATTCCTACGAGCAGTACTTC. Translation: CASSLATDSYEQYF.

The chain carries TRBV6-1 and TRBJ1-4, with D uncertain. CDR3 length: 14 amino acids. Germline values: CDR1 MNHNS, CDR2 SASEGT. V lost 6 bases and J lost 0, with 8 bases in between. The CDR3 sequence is CASRERATNEKLFF. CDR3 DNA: TGTGCCAGCAGGGAGAGAGCAACTAATGAAAAACTGTTTTTT.

Here the CDR3 reads CAISEGGGAGEQFF. CDR3 nucleotides: TGTGCCATCAGTGAGGGCGGGGGGGCCGGTGAGCAGTTCTTC. This sequence joins TRBV10-3 and TRBJ2-1; 9 bases map to TRBD2. The CDR3 length is 14 residues. Unmatched junction bases numbered 5, after V lost 2 bases and J lost 9 bases. The germline V gene encodes CDR1 ENHRY and CDR2 SYGVKD.

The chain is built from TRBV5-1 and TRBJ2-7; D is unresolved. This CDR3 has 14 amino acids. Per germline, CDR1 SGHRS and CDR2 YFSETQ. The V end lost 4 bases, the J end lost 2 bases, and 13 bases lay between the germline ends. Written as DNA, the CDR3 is TGCGCCAGCAGCCCTGAAACACATACCTACGAGCAGTACTTC. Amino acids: CASSPETHTYEQYF.

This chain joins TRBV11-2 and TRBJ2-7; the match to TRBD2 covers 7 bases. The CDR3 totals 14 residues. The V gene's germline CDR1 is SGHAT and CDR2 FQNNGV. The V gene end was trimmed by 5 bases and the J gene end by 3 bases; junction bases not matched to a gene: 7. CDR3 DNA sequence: TGTGCCAGCAGCGGGGGGGGACTTGGCTACGAGCAGTACTTC. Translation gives CASSGGGLGYEQYF. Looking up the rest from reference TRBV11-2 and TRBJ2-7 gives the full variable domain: EAGVAQSPRYKIIEKRQSVAFWCNPISGHATLYWYQQILGQGPKLLIQFQNNGVVDDSQLPKDRFSAERLKGVDSTLKIQPAKLEDSAVYLCASSGGGLGYEQYFGPGTRLTVT.

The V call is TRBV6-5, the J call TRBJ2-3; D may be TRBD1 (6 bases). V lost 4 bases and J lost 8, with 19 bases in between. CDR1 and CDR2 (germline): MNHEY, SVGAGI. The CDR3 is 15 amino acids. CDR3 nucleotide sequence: TGTGCCAGCAGTTCCTCGGAGAGGGGGTGGGGTACGCAGTATTTT. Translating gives CASSSSERGWGTQYF.

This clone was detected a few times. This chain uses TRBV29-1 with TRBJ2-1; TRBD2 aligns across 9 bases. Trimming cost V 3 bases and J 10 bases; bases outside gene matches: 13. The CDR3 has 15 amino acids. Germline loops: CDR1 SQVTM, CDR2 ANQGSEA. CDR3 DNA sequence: TGCAGCGTTGAGAAGCTAGCGGGATTTTTGGGGGAGCAGTTCTTC. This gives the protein CSVEKLAGFLGEQFF.

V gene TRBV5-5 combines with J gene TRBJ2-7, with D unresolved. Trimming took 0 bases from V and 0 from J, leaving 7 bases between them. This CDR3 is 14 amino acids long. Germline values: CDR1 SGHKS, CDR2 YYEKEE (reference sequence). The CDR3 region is CASSLDPSSYEQYF. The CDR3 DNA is TGTGCCAGCAGCTTGGACCCGAGCTCCTACGAGCAGTACTTC.

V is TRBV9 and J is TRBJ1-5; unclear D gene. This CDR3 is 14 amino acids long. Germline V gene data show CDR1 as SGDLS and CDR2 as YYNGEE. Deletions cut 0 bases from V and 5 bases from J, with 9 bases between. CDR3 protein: CASSVGGRHQPQHF. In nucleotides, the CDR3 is TGTGCCAGCAGCGTAGGCGGCCGTCATCAGCCCCAGCATTTT. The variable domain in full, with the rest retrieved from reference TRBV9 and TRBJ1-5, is DSGVTQTPKHLITATGQRVTLRCSPRSGDLSVYWYQQSLDQGLQFLIQYYNGEERAKGNILERFSAQQFPDLHSELNLSSLELGDSALYFCASSVGGRHQPQHFGDGTRLSIL.

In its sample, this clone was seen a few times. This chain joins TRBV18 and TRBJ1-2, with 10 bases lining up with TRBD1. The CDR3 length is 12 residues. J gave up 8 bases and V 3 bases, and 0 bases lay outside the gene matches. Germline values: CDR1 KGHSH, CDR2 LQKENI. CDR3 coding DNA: TGTGCCAGCTCACCGGACAGGGGGGGCTACACCTTC. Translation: CASSPDRGGYTF.

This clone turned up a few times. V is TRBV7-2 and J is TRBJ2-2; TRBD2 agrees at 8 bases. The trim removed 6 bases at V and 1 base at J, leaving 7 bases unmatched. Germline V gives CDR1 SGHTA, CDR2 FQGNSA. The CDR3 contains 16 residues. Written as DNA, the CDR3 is TGTGCCAGCAGTAGCTCCGGGACTAGGAACACCGGGGAGCTGTTTTTT. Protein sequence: CASSSSGTRNTGELFF. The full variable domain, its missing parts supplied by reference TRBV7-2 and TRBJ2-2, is GAGVSQSPSNKVTEKGKDVELRCDPISGHTALYWYRQSLGQGLEFLIYFQGNSAPDKSGLPSDRFSAERTGGSVSTLTIQRTQQEDSAVYLCASSSSGTRNTGELFFGEGSRLTVL.

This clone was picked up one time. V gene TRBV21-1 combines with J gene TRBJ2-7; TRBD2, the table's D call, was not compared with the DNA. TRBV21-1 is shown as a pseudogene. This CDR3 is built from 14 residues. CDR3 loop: CASEGTSGRGEQYF. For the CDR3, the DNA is TGTGCCAGCGAGGGGACTAGCGGGCGGGGGGAGCAGTACTTC.

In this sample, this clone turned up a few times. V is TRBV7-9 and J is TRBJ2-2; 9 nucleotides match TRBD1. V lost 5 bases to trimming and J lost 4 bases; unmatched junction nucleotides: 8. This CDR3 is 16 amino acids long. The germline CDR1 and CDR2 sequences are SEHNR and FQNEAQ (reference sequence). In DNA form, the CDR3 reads TGTGCCAGCAGCGTCCCGGGACAGGGAGGCACCGGGGAGCTGTTTTTT. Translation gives CASSVPGQGGTGELFF.